A selection of T cell receptor beta chains follows, all from one sample in a study of blood T cells in healthy people across ages. Each CDR3 protein is one row after TCRdb ran MiXCR on the 5' RACE reads. This table holds around 1,900,000 distinct CDR3 sequences, about 39% found once. Sequencing was carried out using blood. The receptors derive from a human donor in good health. Each CDR3 is given with its conserved first and last residue. Each record gives: clone size, D gene, J gene, V gene, CDR3 protein, CDR3 DNA. The D gene is left open where the match is weak. Part of the rows lack a size; the others show once, few, many or a class for expanded clones.

size: NA
D: NA
J: TRBJ2-7
V: TRBV12-3/TRBV12-4
CDR3: CASSTSYPYEQYF
DNA: NA

size: few
D: NA
J: TRBJ2-7
V: TRBV7-9
CDR3: CASSLFRRGLYEQYF
DNA: TGTGCCAGCAGCTTATTTAGGAGGGGACTCTACGAGCAGTACTTC

size: many
D: NA
J: TRBJ2-4
V: TRBV4-3
CDR3: CASSQGSSRAVVKNIQYF
DNA: TGCGCCAGCAGCCAAGGCTCTAGCAGGGCGGTGGTCAAAAACATTCAGTACTTC

size: NA
D: NA
J: TRBJ1-1
V: TRBV7-2
CDR3: CASSESGTGLTEAFF
DNA: TGTGCCAGCAGCGAGTCCGGGACGGGGCTCACTGAAGCTTTCTTT

size: NA
D: NA
J: TRBJ1-2
V: TRBV10-3
CDR3: CAISDPRVGYTF
DNA: TGTGCCATTAGTGACCCCAGAGTCGGCTACACCTTC

size: NA
D: NA
J: TRBJ2-3
V: TRBV9
CDR3: CASSPVGGAGKDTQYF
DNA: TGTGCCAGCAGCCCCGTGGGGGGGGCAGGGAAAGATACGCAGTATTTT

size: NA
D: NA
J: TRBJ2-7
V: TRBV7-2
CDR3: CASSDPDSSYEQYF
DNA: TGTGCCAGCAGCGACCCAGATAGCTCCTACGAGCAGTACTTC

size: NA
D: NA
J: TRBJ2-1
V: TRBV5-6
CDR3: CASSLSTGVSYNEQFF
DNA: TGTGCCAGCAGCTTGTCTACGGGGGTCTCCTACAATGAGCAGTTCTTC

size: NA
D: NA
J: TRBJ2-1
V: TRBV4-3
CDR3: CASSQEYSHNEQFF
DNA: TGCGCCAGCAGCCAAGAATATTCCCACAATGAGCAGTTCTTC

size: NA
D: TRBD1
J: TRBJ2-3
V: TRBV5-1
CDR3: CASSDSTGVDTQYF
DNA: TGCGCCAGCAGCGACTCAACAGGGGTGGATACGCAGTATTTT

size: NA
D: NA
J: TRBJ1-4
V: TRBV15
CDR3: CATSRGLGEKLFF
DNA: TGTGCCACCAGCAGAGGTTTGGGTGAAAAACTGTTTTTT

size: few
D: NA
J: TRBJ2-2
V: TRBV20-1
CDR3: CSARDGTGTGELFF
DNA: TGCAGTGCTAGAGATGGTACGGGGACCGGGGAGCTGTTTTTT

size: NA
D: NA
J: TRBJ2-7
V: TRBV6-5
CDR3: CASSFGAHYEQYF
DNA: TGTGCCAGCAGTTTCGGGGCACACTACGAGCAGTACTTC

size: NA
D: NA
J: TRBJ2-1
V: TRBV4-2
CDR3: CASSQGAGHNEQFF
DNA: TGTGCCAGCAGCCAAGGTGCAGGCCACAATGAGCAGTTCTTC

size: NA
D: NA
J: TRBJ1-6
V: TRBV5-5
CDR3: CASSLGLYSSNSPLHF
DNA: TGTGCCAGCAGCTTGGGCCTGTACAGCTCAAATTCACCCCTCCACTTT

size: NA
D: NA
J: TRBJ1-1
V: TRBV14
CDR3: CASSQTDRRDTEAFF
DNA: TGTGCCAGCAGCCAAACAGACAGGAGGGACACTGAAGCTTTCTTT

size: NA
D: NA
J: TRBJ1-6
V: TRBV7-2
CDR3: CASRPEEDSPLHF
DNA: TGTGCCAGCAGACCGGAAGAGGATTCACCCCTCCACTTT

size: NA
D: TRBD1
J: TRBJ2-7
V: TRBV20-1
CDR3: CSALRDRVEQYF
DNA: TGCAGTGCTCTCCGGGACAGGGTCGAGCAGTACTTC

size: NA
D: NA
J: TRBJ1-1
V: TRBV24-1
CDR3: CATSPAGSGDTEAFF
DNA: TGTGCCACCAGCCCGGCGGGGTCAGGGGACACTGAAGCTTTCTTT

size: NA
D: TRBD1
J: TRBJ1-1
V: TRBV7-9
CDR3: CASSLLAGTGQFTGTFF
DNA: TGTGCCAGCAGCTTATTAGCCGGGACAGGCCAATTCACGGGTACTTTCTTT

size: NA
D: NA
J: TRBJ1-1
V: TRBV2
CDR3: CASSYVALNTEAFF
DNA: TGTGCCAGCAGCTACGTGGCCCTTAACACTGAAGCTTTCTTT

size: few
D: TRBD2
J: TRBJ2-2
V: TRBV9
CDR3: CASSVVGLAGNTGELFF
DNA: TGTGCCAGCAGCGTAGTAGGGCTAGCGGGGAACACCGGGGAGCTGTTTTTT

size: NA
D: TRBD1
J: TRBJ2-7
V: TRBV4-1
CDR3: CASRPGTGRPYEQYF
DNA: TGCGCCAGCCGCCCCGGGACAGGGAGGCCCTACGAGCAGTACTTC

size: many
D: TRBD1
J: TRBJ2-3
V: TRBV5-1
CDR3: CASSWTGDTDTQYF
DNA: TGCGCCAGCAGCTGGACAGGAGACACAGATACGCAGTATTTT

size: few
D: TRBD1
J: TRBJ1-1
V: TRBV4-3
CDR3: CASSQDSKRTGGFTEAFF
DNA: TGCGCCAGCAGCCAAGACTCAAAGAGGACAGGGGGATTCACTGAAGCTTTCTTT

size: NA
D: TRBD2
J: TRBJ2-5
V: TRBV28
CDR3: CASRAIGRGGPVTQYF
DNA: TGTGCCAGCAGAGCCATAGGGCGCGGGGGTCCGGTGACCCAGTACTTC

size: NA
D: TRBD2
J: TRBJ2-3
V: TRBV20-1
CDR3: CSASPGLAGGGTDTQYF
DNA: TGCAGTGCGTCCCCCGGGCTAGCGGGGGGGGGCACAGATACGCAGTATTTT

size: NA
D: NA
J: TRBJ1-5
V: TRBV4-3
CDR3: CASSQDFGVGQPQHF
DNA: TGCGCCAGCAGCCAAGATTTTGGGGTGGGGCAGCCCCAGCATTTT

size: NA
D: NA
J: TRBJ2-1
V: TRBV7-6
CDR3: CASSLEGSGGAQNEQFF
DNA: TGTGCCAGCAGCTTAGAAGGATCTGGCGGGGCGCAGAATGAGCAGTTCTTC

size: many
D: TRBD2
J: TRBJ2-5
V: TRBV20-1
CDR3: CSARDQPSGGLWTETQYF
DNA: TGCAGTGCTAGAGATCAGCCGAGCGGGGGTCTTTGGACGGAGACCCAGTACTTC

size: few
D: NA
J: TRBJ2-1
V: TRBV12-3/TRBV12-4
CDR3: CASSFRETQFF
DNA: TGTGCCAGCAGTTTTAGAGAGACCCAGTTCTTC

size: few
D: NA
J: TRBJ2-5
V: TRBV20-1
CDR3: CSARGMGLGASQETQYF
DNA: TGCAGTGCTAGAGGCATGGGCCTTGGAGCGAGTCAAGAGACCCAGTACTTC

size: NA
D: NA
J: TRBJ2-7
V: TRBV4-1
CDR3: CASSHWTEGGEQYF
DNA: TGCGCCAGCAGCCACTGGACTGAAGGAGGCGAGCAGTACTTC

size: NA
D: NA
J: TRBJ2-4
V: TRBV12-3/TRBV12-4
CDR3: CASSWAEKIIQYF
DNA: TGTGCCAGCAGTTGGGCAGAGAAAATCATTCAGTACTTC

size: many
D: NA
J: TRBJ1-1
V: TRBV5-1
CDR3: CASRMEDNTEAFF
DNA: TGCGCCAGCAGAATGGAAGACAACACTGAAGCTTTCTTT

size: NA
D: NA
J: TRBJ2-1
V: TRBV29-1
CDR3: CSVAASLGLDNEQFF
DNA: TGCAGCGTTGCCGCGTCCCTAGGACTGGACAATGAGCAGTTCTTC

size: once
D: NA
J: TRBJ2-2
V: TRBV12-3/TRBV12-4
CDR3: CASSPSAETTGELFF
DNA: TGTGCCAGCAGCCCCTCGGCAGAGACCACCGGGGAGCTGTTTTTT

size: NA
D: NA
J: TRBJ1-6
V: TRBV4-2
CDR3: CASSFTDNSPLHF
DNA: TGTGCCAGCAGCTTTACGGATAATTCACCCCTCCACTTT

size: few
D: TRBD2
J: TRBJ2-3
V: TRBV7-2
CDR3: CASSFSGAVADTQYF
DNA: TGTGCCAGCAGCTTTAGCGGGGCTGTCGCAGATACGCAGTATTTT

size: many
D: TRBD1
J: TRBJ1-1
V: TRBV29-1
CDR3: CSVDRGLDTEAFF
DNA: TGCAGCGTTGATAGGGGGCTTGACACTGAAGCTTTCTTT

size: few
D: TRBD1
J: TRBJ1-2
V: TRBV20-1
CDR3: CIPGDRGVYGYTF
DNA: TGCATCCCGGGGGACAGGGGGGTTTATGGCTACACCTTC

size: few
D: NA
J: TRBJ1-2
V: TRBV28
CDR3: CASSFTDILGLDGYTF
DNA: TGTGCCAGCAGTTTCACTGATATTCTCGGGTTGGATGGCTACACCTTC

size: NA
D: TRBD1
J: TRBJ1-1
V: TRBV15
CDR3: CATSTRPDRETFF
DNA: TGTGCCACCAGCACCCGGCCTGACAGGGAAACTTTCTTT

size: few
D: NA
J: TRBJ2-5
V: TRBV10-3
CDR3: CAISATQETQYF
DNA: TGTGCCATCAGTGCCACCCAAGAGACCCAGTACTTC

size: NA
D: TRBD2
J: TRBJ2-1
V: TRBV4-3
CDR3: CASSQEALAGGYNEQFF
DNA: TGCGCCAGCAGCCAAGAGGCGCTAGCGGGCGGATACAATGAGCAGTTCTTC

size: few
D: NA
J: TRBJ2-5
V: TRBV28
CDR3: CASSFVQKETQYF
DNA: TGTGCCAGCAGTTTTGTACAGAAAGAGACCCAGTACTTC

size: NA
D: NA
J: TRBJ2-6
V: TRBV4-3
CDR3: CASSRARVSGANVLTF
DNA: TGCGCCAGCAGCCGAGCGCGGGTCTCTGGGGCCAACGTCCTGACTTTC

size: NA
D: NA
J: TRBJ2-6
V: TRBV7-9
CDR3: CASSDPGAGANVLTF
DNA: TGTGCCAGCAGCGATCCAGGGGCTGGGGCCAACGTCCTGACTTTC

size: NA
D: NA
J: TRBJ1-2
V: TRBV2
CDR3: CARPFGTGGGYTF
DNA: TGTGCCAGACCTTTTGGTACCGGGGGAGGCTACACCTTC

size: few
D: NA
J: TRBJ2-5
V: TRBV20-1
CDR3: CSARAGSETQYF
DNA: TGCAGTGCTAGAGCCGGTTCGGAGACCCAGTACTTC

size: NA
D: TRBD1
J: TRBJ2-7
V: TRBV20-1
CDR3: CSAHPGLGTAYEQYF
DNA: TGCAGTGCCCACCCCGGGTTAGGGACAGCCTACGAGCAGTACTTC

size: NA
D: NA
J: TRBJ2-7
V: TRBV20-1
CDR3: CSARDGGESSYEQYF
DNA: TGCAGTGCTAGAGATGGCGGGGAGAGCTCCTACGAGCAGTACTTC

size: many
D: NA
J: TRBJ1-1
V: TRBV5-6
CDR3: CASSILDEAFF
DNA: TGTGCCAGCAGCATTCTGGATGAAGCTTTCTTT

size: NA
D: TRBD1
J: TRBJ1-1
V: TRBV9
CDR3: CASSVVGQGESTEAFF
DNA: TGTGCCAGCAGCGTAGTGGGACAGGGTGAGAGCACTGAAGCTTTCTTT

size: many
D: NA
J: TRBJ2-7
V: TRBV7-2
CDR3: CASSAQGNSYEQYF
DNA: TGTGCCAGCAGCGCCCAGGGAAACTCCTACGAGCAGTACTTC

size: NA
D: NA
J: TRBJ2-3
V: TRBV12-5
CDR3: CASGFAGRGILRGDTDTQYF
DNA: TGTGCTAGTGGTTTTGCTGGGAGAGGGATCTTAAGAGGGGACACAGATACGCAGTATTTT

size: NA
D: NA
J: TRBJ2-7
V: TRBV4-1
CDR3: CASSQVEVLTSYEQYF
DNA: TGCGCCAGCAGCCAAGTCGAGGTTCTAACTTCCTACGAGCAGTACTTC